This paragraph reports one TCR beta chain. Its antigen remains unknown. This sample is part of a study of cytomegalovirus exposure and HLA in healthy donors. The overall study: A data release that came early held approximately 92 million unique TCRs from HLA-typed donors.

The ends were cut back, 7 bases at V and 0 bases at J, with 10 bases in the middle. Looked up from germline, CDR1 is SGHTA and CDR2 is FQGTGA. The CDR3 contains 13 residues. Findings of the study overall: The study put about 180 TCR beta chains on its list as cytomegalovirus-associated. Earlier results showed most TCR beta V segments being productive about 87% or about 30% of the time.

PCR used 60 Vbeta primers and 13 Jbeta primers. The table came from immunoSEQ multiplex PCR; TCRdb's copy has only in-frame clones and leaves some out. Altogether 95,000 to 110,000 clones are present, around three quarters being singletons, with the ten largest covering around 4%. V gene TRBV7-3 combines with J gene TRBJ2-7; D is unclear. This receptor was taken from a male donor in good health and CMV-seronegative. What was sequenced was PBMCs. For the CDR3, the DNA is TGTGCCAGCACTCACTACGGCTCCTACGAGCAGTACTTC. Translating it yields CASTHYGSYEQYF.